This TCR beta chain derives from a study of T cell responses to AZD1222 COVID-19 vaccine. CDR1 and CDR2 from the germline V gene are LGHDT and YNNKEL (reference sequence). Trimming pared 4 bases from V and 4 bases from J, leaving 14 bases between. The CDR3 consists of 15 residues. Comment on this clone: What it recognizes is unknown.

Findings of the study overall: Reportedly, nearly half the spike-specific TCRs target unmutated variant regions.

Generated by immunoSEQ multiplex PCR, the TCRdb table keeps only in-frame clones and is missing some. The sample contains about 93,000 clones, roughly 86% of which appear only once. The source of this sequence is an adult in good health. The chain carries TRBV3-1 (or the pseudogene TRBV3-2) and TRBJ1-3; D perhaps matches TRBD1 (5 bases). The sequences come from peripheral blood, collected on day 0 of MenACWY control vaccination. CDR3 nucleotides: TGTGCCAGCAGCCTACGCGGGACTACGGGAAACACCATATATTTT. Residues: CASSLRGTTGNTIYF.